Detailed here is one TCR beta chain. Recruitment covered some 25 US areas and drew participants whose ages spanned roughly 18 to 100 years. Participants' reported clinical history set cohort assignment. The data originate from a study of blood T cell repertoires in COVID-19. Looking at the study overall: Sources were T cells, B-cell-depleted T cells, or PBMCs; the material itself was cDNA or gDNA.

Germline V gives CDR1 KGHSH, CDR2 LQKENI. This CDR3 is 14 amino acids long. V was cut by 0 bases and J by 5 bases, with 10 bases left in between. Repertoires were generated with immunoSEQ multiplex PCR, while TCRdb's copy carries only in-frame clones and drops some. Among more than 200,000 clones listed, about 88% were seen once. The sequence was collected from a woman in her forties or fifties who had recovered from COVID-19. What was sequenced was PBMCs or T cells enriched from blood (not recorded which). The genes are TRBV18 and TRBJ2-5, with D unresolved. The CDR3 DNA sequence: TGTGCCAGCTCACCACCGAGTAGACTGGAGACCCAGTACTTC. Encoded protein: CASSPPSRLETQYF.